The clone carrying this T cell receptor (beta chain) was observed at least ten times. What it binds is unknown. The data are from a study of T cells in Graves' hyperthyroidism and ophthalmopathy. Overall study findings and caveats: Separating ophthalmopathy from stable hyperthyroidism was achieved by a 13 V-J model.

Pregnant or lactating patients were excluded, as were those with uncontrolled infection or other autoimmune disease. Each diagnosis drew on symptoms, thyroxine, TRAb, thyroid ultrasound and orbital computed tomography findings. Each 10 ml fresh peripheral blood draw supplied the PBMCs. Authors of the study amplified TCR beta CDR3 regions from RNA transcripts. Carried out on the TCR CDR3, a first-round RT-PCR used the HTBI primer set. TCRdb reanalysed the multiplex PCR reads using MiXCR and keeps one entry per CDR3 protein. The sample contains 150,000 or so distinct CDR3 sequences, 9.4% of which appear only once. This CDR3 comprises 14 residues. The germline V gene encodes CDR1 ENHRY and CDR2 SYGVKD. The V and J ends lost 6 bases and 3 bases, in that order; junction bases with no gene match: 7.

The gene calls are TRBV10-3 and TRBJ2-7; 8 nucleotides match TRBD2. The source material was blood. The clonotype originates from a woman aged 18-29 years with Graves' hyperthyroidism that later progressed to Graves' ophthalmopathy. Here the CDR3 reads CAIRVAGTNYEQYF. The CDR3 nucleotides read TGTGCCATCAGGGTAGCGGGGACCAACTACGAGCAGTACTTC.